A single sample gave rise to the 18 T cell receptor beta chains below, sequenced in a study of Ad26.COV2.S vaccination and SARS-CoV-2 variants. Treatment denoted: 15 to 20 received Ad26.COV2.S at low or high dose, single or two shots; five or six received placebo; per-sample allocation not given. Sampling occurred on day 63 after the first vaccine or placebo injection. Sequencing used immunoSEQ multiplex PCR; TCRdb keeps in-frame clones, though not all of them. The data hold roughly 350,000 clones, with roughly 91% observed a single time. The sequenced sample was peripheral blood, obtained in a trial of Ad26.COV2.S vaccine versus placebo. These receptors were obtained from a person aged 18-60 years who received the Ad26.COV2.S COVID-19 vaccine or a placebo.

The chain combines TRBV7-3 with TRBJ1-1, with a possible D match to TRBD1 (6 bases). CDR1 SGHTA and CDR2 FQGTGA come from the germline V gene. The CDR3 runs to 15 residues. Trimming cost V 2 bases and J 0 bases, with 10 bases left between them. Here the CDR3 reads CASSLGGGVNTEAFF. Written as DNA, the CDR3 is TGTGCCAGCAGCTTAGGAGGGGGAGTGAACACTGAAGCTTTCTTT.

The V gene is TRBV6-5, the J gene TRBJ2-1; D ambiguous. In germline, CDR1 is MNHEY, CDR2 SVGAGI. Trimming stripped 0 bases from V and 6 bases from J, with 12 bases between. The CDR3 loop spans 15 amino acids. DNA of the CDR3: TGTGCCAGCAGTTACTCGGCCAGAATAGCCAATGAGCAGTTCTTC. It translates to CASSYSARIANEQFF.

The CDR3: CASSRNAEYGYTF. For the CDR3, the DNA is TGTGCCAGCAGCCGAAACGCGGAATATGGCTACACCTTC. V is TRBV3-1 (or the pseudogene TRBV3-2) and J is TRBJ1-2; the D is unclear. Germline V gene data show CDR1 as LGHDT and CDR2 as YNNKEL (reference sequence). Trimming shortened V by 4 bases and J by 5 bases, and 11 bases separated the two germline ends. This CDR3 is built from 13 residues.

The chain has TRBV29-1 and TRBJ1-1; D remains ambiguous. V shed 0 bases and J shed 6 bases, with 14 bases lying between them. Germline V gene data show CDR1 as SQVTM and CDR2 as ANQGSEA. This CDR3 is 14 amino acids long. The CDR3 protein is CSVEDRGKRAEAFF. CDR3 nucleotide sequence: TGCAGCGTTGAAGACCGAGGGAAGAGGGCTGAAGCTTTCTTT.

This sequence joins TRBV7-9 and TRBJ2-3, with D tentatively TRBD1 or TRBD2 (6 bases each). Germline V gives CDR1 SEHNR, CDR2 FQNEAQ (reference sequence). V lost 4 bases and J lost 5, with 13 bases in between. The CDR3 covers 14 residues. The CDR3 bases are TGTGCCAGCAGCTCCCCGCGGGACAAAGATACGCAGTATTTT. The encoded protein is CASSSPRDKDTQYF.

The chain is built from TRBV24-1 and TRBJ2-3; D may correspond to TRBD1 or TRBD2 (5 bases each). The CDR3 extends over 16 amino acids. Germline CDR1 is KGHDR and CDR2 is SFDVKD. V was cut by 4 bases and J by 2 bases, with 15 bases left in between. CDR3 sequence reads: CATSDPGRLVTDTQYF. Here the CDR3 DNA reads TGTGCCACCAGTGACCCGGGACGTCTGGTCACAGATACGCAGTATTTT.

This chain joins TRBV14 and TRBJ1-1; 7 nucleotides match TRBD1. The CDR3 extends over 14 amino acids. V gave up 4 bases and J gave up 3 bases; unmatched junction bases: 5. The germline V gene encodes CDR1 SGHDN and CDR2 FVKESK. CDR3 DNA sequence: TGTGCCAGCAGCCCCCGGACAGGCCACACTGAAGCTTTCTTT. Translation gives CASSPRTGHTEAFF.

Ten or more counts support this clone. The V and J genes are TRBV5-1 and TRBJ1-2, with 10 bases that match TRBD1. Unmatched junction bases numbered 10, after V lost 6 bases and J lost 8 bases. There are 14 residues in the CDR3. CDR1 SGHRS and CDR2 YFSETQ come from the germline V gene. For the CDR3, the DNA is TGCGCCAGCACCGAAGGACAGGGACAGGGGGGCTACACCTTC. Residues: CASTEGQGQGGYTF.

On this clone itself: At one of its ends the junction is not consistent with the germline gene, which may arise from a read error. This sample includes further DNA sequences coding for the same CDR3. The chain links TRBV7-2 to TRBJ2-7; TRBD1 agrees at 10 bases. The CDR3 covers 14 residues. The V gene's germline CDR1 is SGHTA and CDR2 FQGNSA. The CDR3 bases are TGTGCCAGCATGCGGGACAGGGGTTCCTACGAGCAGTACTTT. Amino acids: CASMRDRGSYEQYF.

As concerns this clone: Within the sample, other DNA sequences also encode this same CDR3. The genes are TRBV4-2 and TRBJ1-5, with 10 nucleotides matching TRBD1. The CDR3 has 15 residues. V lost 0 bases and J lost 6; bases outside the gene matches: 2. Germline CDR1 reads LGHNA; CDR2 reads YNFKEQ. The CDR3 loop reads CASSQEGQGSQPQHF. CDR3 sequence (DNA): TGTGCCAGCAGCCAAGAGGGACAGGGGTCTCAGCCCCAGCATTTT.

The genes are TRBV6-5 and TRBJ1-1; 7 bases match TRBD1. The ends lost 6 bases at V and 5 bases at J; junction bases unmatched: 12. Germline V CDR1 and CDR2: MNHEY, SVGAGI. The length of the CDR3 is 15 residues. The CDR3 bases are TGTGCCAGCAGCCTCTCACAGGGGCGCGGGACTGAAGCTTTCTTT. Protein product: CASSLSQGRGTEAFF.

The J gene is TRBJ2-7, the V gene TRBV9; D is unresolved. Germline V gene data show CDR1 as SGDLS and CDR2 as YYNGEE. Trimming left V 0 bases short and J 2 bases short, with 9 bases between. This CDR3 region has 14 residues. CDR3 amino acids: CASSVVSETYEQYF. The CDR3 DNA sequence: TGTGCCAGCAGCGTAGTTTCCGAAACCTACGAGCAGTACTTC.

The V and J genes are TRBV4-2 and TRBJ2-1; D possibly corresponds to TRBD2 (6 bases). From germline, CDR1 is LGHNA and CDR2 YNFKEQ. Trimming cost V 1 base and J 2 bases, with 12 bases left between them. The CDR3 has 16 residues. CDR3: CASSQALSGPYNEQFF. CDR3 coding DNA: TGTGCCAGCAGCCAAGCCCTTAGCGGCCCCTACAATGAGCAGTTCTTC.

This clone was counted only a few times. The CDR3 here is CASRPGVPATSSGNTIYF. CDR3 DNA: TGTGCCAGCAGGCCAGGGGTCCCCGCTACGAGCTCTGGAAACACCATATATTTT. The gene calls are TRBV7-9 and TRBJ1-3, with TRBD1 as a possible D gene (6 bases). This CDR3 region has 18 residues. Between the trimmed V and J ends, which lost 6 bases and 0 bases, there was a span of 21 bases. Germline loops: CDR1 SEHNR, CDR2 FQNEAQ (reference sequence).

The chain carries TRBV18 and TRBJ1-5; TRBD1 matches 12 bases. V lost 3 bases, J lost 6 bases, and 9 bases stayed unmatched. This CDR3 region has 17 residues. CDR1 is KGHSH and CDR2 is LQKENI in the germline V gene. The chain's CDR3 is CASSPPGQGAYGQPQHF. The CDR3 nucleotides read TGTGCCAGCTCACCTCCGGGACAGGGGGCGTATGGTCAGCCCCAGCATTTT.

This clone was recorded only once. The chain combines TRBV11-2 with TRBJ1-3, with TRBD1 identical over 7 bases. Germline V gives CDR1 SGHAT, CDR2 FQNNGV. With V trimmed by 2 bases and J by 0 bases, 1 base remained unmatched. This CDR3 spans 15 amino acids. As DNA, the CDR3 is TGTGCCAGCAGCTTAAGGGACAGCTCTGGAAACACCATATATTTT. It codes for CASSLRDSSGNTIYF.

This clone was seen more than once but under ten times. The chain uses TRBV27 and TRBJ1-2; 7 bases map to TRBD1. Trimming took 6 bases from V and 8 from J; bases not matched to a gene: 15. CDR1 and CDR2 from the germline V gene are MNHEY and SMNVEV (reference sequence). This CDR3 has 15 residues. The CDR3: CASSSDRALLLGYTF. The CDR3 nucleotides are TGTGCCAGCAGCTCAGACAGGGCTCTACTATTAGGCTACACCTTC.

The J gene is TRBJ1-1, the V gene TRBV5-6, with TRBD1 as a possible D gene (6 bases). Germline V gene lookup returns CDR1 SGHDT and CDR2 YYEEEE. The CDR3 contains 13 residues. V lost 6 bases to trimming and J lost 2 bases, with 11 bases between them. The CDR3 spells CASTQTGNTEAFF. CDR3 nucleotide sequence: TGTGCCAGCACCCAGACAGGAAACACTGAAGCTTTCTTT.